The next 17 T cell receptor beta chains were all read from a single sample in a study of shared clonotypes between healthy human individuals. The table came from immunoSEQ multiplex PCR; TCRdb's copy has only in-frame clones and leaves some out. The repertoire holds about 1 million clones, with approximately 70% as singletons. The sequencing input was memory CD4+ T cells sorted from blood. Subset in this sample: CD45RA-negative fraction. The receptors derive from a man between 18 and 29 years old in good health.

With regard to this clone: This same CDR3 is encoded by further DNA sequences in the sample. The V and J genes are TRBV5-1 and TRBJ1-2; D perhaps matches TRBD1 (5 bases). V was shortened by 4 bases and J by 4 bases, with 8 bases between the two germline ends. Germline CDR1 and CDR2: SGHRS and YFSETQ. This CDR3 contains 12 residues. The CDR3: CASSPDSYGYTF. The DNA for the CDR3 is TGCGCCAGCAGCCCCGACAGCTATGGCTACACCTTC.

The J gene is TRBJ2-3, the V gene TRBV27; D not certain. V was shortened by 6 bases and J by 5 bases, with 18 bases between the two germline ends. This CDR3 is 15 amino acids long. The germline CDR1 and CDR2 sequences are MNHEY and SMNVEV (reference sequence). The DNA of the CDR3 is TGTGCCAGCAGGAAGAGAGAGCGTTGGGAAGATACGCAGTATTTT. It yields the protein CASRKRERWEDTQYF.

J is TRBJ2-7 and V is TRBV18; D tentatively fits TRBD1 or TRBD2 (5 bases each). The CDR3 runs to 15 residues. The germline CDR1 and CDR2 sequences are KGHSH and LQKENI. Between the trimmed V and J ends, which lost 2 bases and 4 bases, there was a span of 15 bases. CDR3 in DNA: TGTGCCAGCTCACCAGGAGCAGGGACCGTGTACGAGCAGTACTTC. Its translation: CASSPGAGTVYEQYF.

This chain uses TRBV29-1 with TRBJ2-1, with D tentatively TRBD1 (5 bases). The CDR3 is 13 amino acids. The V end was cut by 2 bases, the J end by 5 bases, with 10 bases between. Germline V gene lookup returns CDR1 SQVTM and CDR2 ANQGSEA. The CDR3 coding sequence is TGCAGCGTTGAATCCAGGGCGAACAATGAGCAGTTCTTC. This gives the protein CSVESRANNEQFF.

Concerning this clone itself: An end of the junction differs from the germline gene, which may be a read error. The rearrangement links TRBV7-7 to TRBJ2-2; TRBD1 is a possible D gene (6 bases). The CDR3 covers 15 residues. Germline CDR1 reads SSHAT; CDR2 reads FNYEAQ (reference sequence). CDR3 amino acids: CASSPQQGNTGELFF. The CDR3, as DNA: TGTGCTAGCAGCCCCCAACAGGGGAACACCGGGGAGCTGTTTTTT.

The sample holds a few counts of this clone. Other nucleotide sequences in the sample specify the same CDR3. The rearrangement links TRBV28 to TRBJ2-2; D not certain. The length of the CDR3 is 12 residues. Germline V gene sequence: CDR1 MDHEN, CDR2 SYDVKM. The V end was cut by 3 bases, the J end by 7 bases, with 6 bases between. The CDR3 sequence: CASSLSVGELFF. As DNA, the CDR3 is TGTGCCAGCAGTTTGTCGGTCGGGGAGCTGTTTTTT. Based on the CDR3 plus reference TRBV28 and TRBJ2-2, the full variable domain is DVKVTQSSRYLVKRTGEKVFLECVQDMDHENMFWYRQDPGLGLRLIYFSYDVKMKEKGDIPEGYSVSREKKERFSLILESASTNQTSMYLCASSLSVGELFFGEGSRLTVL.

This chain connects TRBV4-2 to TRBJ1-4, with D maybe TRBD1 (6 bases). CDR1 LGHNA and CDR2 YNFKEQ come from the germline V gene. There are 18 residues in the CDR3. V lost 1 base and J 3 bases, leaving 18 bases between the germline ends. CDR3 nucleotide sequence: TGTGCCAGCAGCCAAGCTGTCAGCCAGGGGTGGTCTAATGAAAAACTGTTTTTT. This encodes CASSQAVSQGWSNEKLFF.

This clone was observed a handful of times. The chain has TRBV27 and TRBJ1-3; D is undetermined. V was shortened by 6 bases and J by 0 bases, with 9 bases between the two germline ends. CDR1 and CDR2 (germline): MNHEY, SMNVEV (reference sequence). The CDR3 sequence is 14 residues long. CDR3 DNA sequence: TGTGCCAGCAGCCTCACCCCCTCTGGAAACACCATATATTTT. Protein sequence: CASSLTPSGNTIYF.

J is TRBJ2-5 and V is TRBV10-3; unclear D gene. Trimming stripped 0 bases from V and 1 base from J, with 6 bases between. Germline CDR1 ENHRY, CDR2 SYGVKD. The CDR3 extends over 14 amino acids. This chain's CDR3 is CAISESNLQETQYF. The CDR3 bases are TGTGCCATCAGTGAGTCCAACCTCCAAGAGACCCAGTACTTC.

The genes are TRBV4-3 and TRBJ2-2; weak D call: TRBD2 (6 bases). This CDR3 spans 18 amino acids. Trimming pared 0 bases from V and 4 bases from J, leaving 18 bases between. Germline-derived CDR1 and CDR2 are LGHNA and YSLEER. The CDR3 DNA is TGCGCCAGCAGCCAAGACGTTCCGGGACTTCAGACCACCGGGGAGCTGTTTTTT. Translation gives CASSQDVPGLQTTGELFF.

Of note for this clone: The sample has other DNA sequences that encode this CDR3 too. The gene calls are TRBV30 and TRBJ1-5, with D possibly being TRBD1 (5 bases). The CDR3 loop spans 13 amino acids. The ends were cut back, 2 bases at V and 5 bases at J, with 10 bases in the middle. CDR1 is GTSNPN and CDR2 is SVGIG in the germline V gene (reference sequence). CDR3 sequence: CAWSPSGDQPQHF. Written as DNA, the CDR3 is TGTGCCTGGAGTCCCTCGGGGGATCAGCCCCAGCATTTT.

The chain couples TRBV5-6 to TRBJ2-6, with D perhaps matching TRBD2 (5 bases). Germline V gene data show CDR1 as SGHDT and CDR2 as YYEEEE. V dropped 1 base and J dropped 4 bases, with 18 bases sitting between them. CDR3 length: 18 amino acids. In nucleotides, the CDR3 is TGTGCCAGCAGCTTGTTAGGCACCCCCCCGGGAGGGGCCAACGTCCTGACTTTC. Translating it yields CASSLLGTPPGGANVLTF.

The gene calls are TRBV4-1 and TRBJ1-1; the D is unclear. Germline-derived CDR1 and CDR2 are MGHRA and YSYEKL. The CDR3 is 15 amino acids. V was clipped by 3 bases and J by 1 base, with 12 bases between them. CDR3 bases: TGCGCCAGCAGCCAGGGATTCGGGCCGAACACTGAAGCTTTCTTT. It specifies CASSQGFGPNTEAFF.

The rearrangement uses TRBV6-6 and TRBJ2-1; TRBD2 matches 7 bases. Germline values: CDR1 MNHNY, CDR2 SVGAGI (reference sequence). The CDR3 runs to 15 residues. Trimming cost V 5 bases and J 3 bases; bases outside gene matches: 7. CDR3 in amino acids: CASSGGASGYNEQFF. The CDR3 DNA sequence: TGTGCCAGCAGTGGTGGGGCTAGCGGCTACAATGAGCAGTTCTTC.

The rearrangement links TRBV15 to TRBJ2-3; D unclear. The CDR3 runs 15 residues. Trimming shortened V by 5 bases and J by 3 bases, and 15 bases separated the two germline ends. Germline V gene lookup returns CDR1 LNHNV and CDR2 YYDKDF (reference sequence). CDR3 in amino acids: CATSVQVSGTDTQYF. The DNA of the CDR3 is TGTGCCACCAGCGTTCAAGTCAGTGGGACAGATACGCAGTATTTT.

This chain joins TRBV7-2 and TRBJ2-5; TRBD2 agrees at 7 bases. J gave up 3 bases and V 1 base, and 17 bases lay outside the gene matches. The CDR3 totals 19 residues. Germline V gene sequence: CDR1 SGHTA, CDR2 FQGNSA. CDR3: CASSLVSGVFSGKKETQYF. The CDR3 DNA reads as TGTGCCAGCAGCTTAGTGTCCGGGGTATTCAGCGGGAAGAAAGAGACCCAGTACTTC.

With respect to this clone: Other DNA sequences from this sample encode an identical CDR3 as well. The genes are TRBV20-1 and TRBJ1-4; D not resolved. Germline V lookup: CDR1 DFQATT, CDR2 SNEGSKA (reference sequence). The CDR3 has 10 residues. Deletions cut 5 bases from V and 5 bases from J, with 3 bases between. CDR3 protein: CSALNEKLFF. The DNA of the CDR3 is TGCAGTGCTCTCAATGAAAAACTGTTTTTT.